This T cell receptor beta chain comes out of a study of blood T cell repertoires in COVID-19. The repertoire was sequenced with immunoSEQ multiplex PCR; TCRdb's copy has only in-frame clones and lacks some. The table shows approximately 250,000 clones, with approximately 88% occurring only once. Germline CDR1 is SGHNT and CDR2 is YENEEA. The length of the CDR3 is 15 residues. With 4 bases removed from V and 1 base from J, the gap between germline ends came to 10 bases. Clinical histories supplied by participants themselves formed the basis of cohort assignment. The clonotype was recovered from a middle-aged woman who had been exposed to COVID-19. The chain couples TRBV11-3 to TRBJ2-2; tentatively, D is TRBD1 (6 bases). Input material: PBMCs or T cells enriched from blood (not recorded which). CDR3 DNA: TGTGCCAGCAGCTCCTGGACAGAGAACACCGGGGAGCTGTTTTTT. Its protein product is CASSSWTENTGELFF.